This entry lists 20 T cell receptor beta chains sequenced from one sample in a study of cytomegalovirus exposure and HLA in healthy donors. Sequenced by immunoSEQ multiplex PCR; TCRdb stores in-frame clones only, minus some. The repertoire includes approximately 210,000 clones, roughly 83% of them detected once, and around 1.6% sits in the top ten. The specimen was PBMCs. These receptors all come from a woman in her late teens or twenties in good health and CMV-seronegative.

The chain recombines TRBV4-2 with TRBJ2-1; 12 positions match TRBD2. The CDR3 totals 16 residues. The V segment lost 1 base and the J segment 10 bases; nucleotides outside the gene matches: 8. Per germline, CDR1 LGHNA and CDR2 YNFKEQ. The CDR3 sequence is CASSQVLAGGLREQFF. DNA for the CDR3: TGTGCCAGCAGCCAAGTGCTAGCGGGGGGGCTTAGGGAGCAGTTCTTC.

The chain is built from TRBV7-3 and TRBJ2-3; perhaps TRBD2 as D (6 bases). The V gene lost 3 bases and the J gene lost 6 bases, with 13 bases spanning the gap. This CDR3 has 14 residues. CDR1 is SGHTA and CDR2 is FQGTGA in the germline V gene. CDR3 nucleotide sequence: TGTGCCAGCAGCTTCCAGGGACTTCCGGATACGCAGTATTTT. Residues: CASSFQGLPDTQYF. The full variable domain, in which reference TRBV7-3 and TRBJ2-3 provide the parts outside the CDR3, is GAGVSQTPSNKVTEKGKYVELRCDPISGHTALYWYRQSLGQGPEFLIYFQGTGAADDSGLPNDRFFAVRPEGSVSTLKIQRTERGDSAVYLCASSFQGLPDTQYFGPGTRLTVL.

The chain joins TRBV6-6 to TRBJ1-3; D gene unclear. Germline CDR1 is MNHNY and CDR2 is SVGAGI (reference sequence). Trimming stripped 0 bases from V and 4 bases from J, with 13 bases between. The CDR3 totals 16 residues. DNA of the CDR3: TGTGCCAGCAGTTACTCGGTGCCGGGTTCGGGAAACACCATATATTTT. It specifies CASSYSVPGSGNTIYF.

The chain has TRBV9 and TRBJ1-2, with no clear D. Trimming shortened V by 0 bases and J by 3 bases, and 15 bases separated the two germline ends. Germline lookup yields CDR1 SGDLS and CDR2 YYNGEE. CDR3 length: 16 amino acids. The CDR3 reads CASSVGGQASDYGYTF. Here the CDR3 DNA reads TGTGCCAGCAGCGTAGGAGGCCAAGCATCTGACTATGGCTACACCTTC.

This clone has just one count. CDR3 sequence (DNA): TGTGCCAGCGCCCCGCGAGAGAGTGAGCAGTTCTTC. Amino acids: CASAPRESEQFF. The chain carries TRBV25-1 and TRBJ2-1; D gene ambiguous. CDR3 length: 12 residues. Germline V gene sequence: CDR1 MGHDK, CDR2 SYGVNS. Trimming left V 8 bases short and J 9 bases short, with 14 bases between. Using reference TRBV25-1 and TRBJ2-1 for the parts outside the CDR3, the full variable domain is EADIYQTPRYLVIGTGKKITLECSQTMGHDKMYWYQQDPGMELHLIHYSYGVNSTEKGDLSSESTVSRIRTEHFPLTLESARPSHTSQYLCASAPRESEQFFGPGTRLTVL.

The chain has TRBV6-1 and TRBJ2-5, with 13 bases that match TRBD2. This CDR3 region has 16 residues. The germline gives CDR1 MNHNS, CDR2 SASEGT. V lost 4 bases and J lost 5; bases outside the gene matches: 7. In DNA form, the CDR3 reads TGTGCCAGCAGTGGGACTAGCGGGAGACGGTCGGAGACCCAGTACTTC. Protein: CASSGTSGRRSETQYF.

This chain uses TRBV5-1 with TRBJ2-1, with D possibly being TRBD1 (5 bases). Germline CDR1 and CDR2: SGHRS and YFSETQ. The CDR3 length is 12 residues. The V end lost 0 bases, the J end lost 11 bases, and 9 bases lay between the germline ends. The CDR3, as DNA: TGCGCCAGCAGCTTGGCCAGACAGAAGCAGTTCTTC. Translating it yields CASSLARQKQFF.

The V and J genes are TRBV19 and TRBJ1-3; 7 bases align to TRBD1. Germline V gives CDR1 LNHDA, CDR2 SQIVND (reference sequence). Trimming took 6 bases from V and 4 from J; bases not matched to a gene: 12. This CDR3 has 16 residues. CDR3 DNA sequence: TGTGCCAGTAGCGACTTTACAGGGGCCCCAGGAAACACCATATATTTT. Translation gives CASSDFTGAPGNTIYF.

The chain recombines TRBV9 with TRBJ2-1; D call uncertain. Trimming stripped 1 base from V and 3 bases from J, with 5 bases between. Germline CDR1 is SGDLS and CDR2 is YYNGEE. The CDR3 has 13 residues. The CDR3 nucleotides are TGTGCCAGCAGCGTAAACAACTACAATGAGCAGTTCTTC. Its protein product is CASSVNNYNEQFF.

This chain joins TRBV5-1 and TRBJ2-7, with a tentative D call TRBD2 (5 bases). Trimming removed 6 bases at V and 5 bases at J, with 21 bases between. The germline CDR1 and CDR2 sequences are SGHRS and YFSETQ. The CDR3 is 15 amino acids. The CDR3 nucleotides read TGCGCCAGCAACAACAAGTCGAGGAGGTTTCACGAGCAGTACTTC. Residues: CASNNKSRRFHEQYF.

The chain links TRBV7-9 to TRBJ1-2; tentatively, D is TRBD1 (5 bases). From germline, CDR1 is SEHNR and CDR2 FQNEAQ (reference sequence). The CDR3 extends over 15 amino acids. Trimming took off 5 bases at V and 1 base at J, with 14 bases between the two ends. For the CDR3, the DNA is TGTGCCAGCAGCCAAGGACAAGGAAGTAACTATGGCTACACCTTC. Protein: CASSQGQGSNYGYTF. Supplemented by reference TRBV7-9 and TRBJ1-2, the full variable domain reads DTGVSQNPRHKITKRGQNVTFRCDPISEHNRLYWYRQTLGQGPEFLTYFQNEAQLEKSRLLSDRFSAERPKGSFSTLEIQRTEQGDSAMYLCASSQGQGSNYGYTFGSGTRLTVV.

In this sample, this clone turned up once. The chain joins TRBV4-1 to TRBJ2-3, with 8 positions matching TRBD2. Germline V lookup: CDR1 MGHRA, CDR2 YSYEKL. There are 17 residues in the CDR3. The V gene end was trimmed by 0 bases and the J gene end by 4 bases; junction bases not matched to a gene: 9. The CDR3 DNA sequence: TGCGCCAGCAGCCAAGATCAGTGGAGCGGGAGATCAGATACGCAGTATTTT. Residues: CASSQDQWSGRSDTQYF.

The chain couples TRBV4-2 to TRBJ1-5; D is uncertain. The germline V gene has CDR1 LGHNA and CDR2 YNFKEQ. The CDR3 sequence is 15 residues long. Between the trimmed V and J ends, which lost 0 bases and 5 bases, there was a span of 11 bases. The CDR3 coding sequence is TGTGCCAGCAGCCAAGAAGATTCACGAGATCAGCCCCAGCATTTT. Protein product: CASSQEDSRDQPQHF.

This chain joins TRBV9 and TRBJ2-3, with 7 bases that match TRBD2. Germline V CDR1 and CDR2: SGDLS, YYNGEE. There are 16 residues in the CDR3. Unmatched junction bases numbered 8, after V lost 0 bases and J lost 4 bases. The CDR3 protein is CASSVGTSVIADTQYF. As DNA, the CDR3 is TGTGCCAGCAGCGTAGGGACTAGTGTCATTGCAGATACGCAGTATTTT.

The V and J genes are TRBV2 and TRBJ1-2, with 7 bases lining up with TRBD1. The germline gives CDR1 SNHLY, CDR2 FYNNEI. J was trimmed by 6 bases and V by 1 base; bases with no gene match: 5. The CDR3 spans 14 residues. For the CDR3, the DNA is TGTGCCAGCAGTGAAGTAGGGGGCAAGGATGGCTACACCTTC. Translated: CASSEVGGKDGYTF.

This chain's CDR3 is CASSVQAGGQETQYF. The DNA for the CDR3 is TGTGCCAGCAGCGTCCAGGCGGGGGGGCAAGAGACCCAGTACTTC. This rearrangement joins TRBV7-2 to TRBJ2-5, with 9 bases fitting TRBD2. From germline, CDR1 is SGHTA and CDR2 FQGNSA. Trimming cost V 5 bases and J 2 bases; bases outside gene matches: 6. The CDR3 loop spans 15 amino acids.

V usage is TRBV19 and J usage is TRBJ1-2; 7 bases agree with TRBD1. Trimming removed 5 bases from V and 8 bases from J; junction bases left unmatched: 8. Germline V gene lookup returns CDR1 LNHDA and CDR2 SQIVND (reference sequence). The CDR3 is 13 residues long. CDR3 in DNA: TGTGCCAGTAGTGAAAGGGGGCCATCAGGCTACACCTTC. Amino acid sequence: CASSERGPSGYTF.

This clone was seen only once. This chain connects TRBV5-4 to TRBJ1-4, with TRBD1 as a possible D gene (6 bases). Germline V CDR1 and CDR2: SGHNT, YYREEE (reference sequence). V lost 7 bases, J lost 0 bases, and 10 bases lay in between. This CDR3 has 14 residues. This CDR3 reads CASHRQATNEKLFF. The CDR3 bases are TGTGCCAGCCACAGACAGGCAACTAATGAAAAACTGTTTTTT.

The chain carries TRBV19 and TRBJ1-1; possible D gene TRBD1, 5 bases. V was trimmed by 8 bases and J by 3 bases, leaving 10 bases between them. The germline V gene encodes CDR1 LNHDA and CDR2 SQIVND (reference sequence). The CDR3 runs to 12 residues. CDR3 region: CASLDSYTEAFF. The CDR3, as DNA: TGTGCCAGTCTTGACAGCTACACTGAAGCTTTCTTT.

V and J are TRBV5-1 and TRBJ1-5; 10 bases are a match to TRBD1. Trimming at V came to 0 bases and at J to 6 bases, leaving 0 bases not matched to a gene. This CDR3 region has 14 residues. Per germline, CDR1 SGHRS and CDR2 YFSETQ. The DNA of the CDR3 is TGCGCCAGCAGCTTGGGGGACAGGGGTCAGCCCCAGCATTTT. It translates to CASSLGDRGQPQHF.